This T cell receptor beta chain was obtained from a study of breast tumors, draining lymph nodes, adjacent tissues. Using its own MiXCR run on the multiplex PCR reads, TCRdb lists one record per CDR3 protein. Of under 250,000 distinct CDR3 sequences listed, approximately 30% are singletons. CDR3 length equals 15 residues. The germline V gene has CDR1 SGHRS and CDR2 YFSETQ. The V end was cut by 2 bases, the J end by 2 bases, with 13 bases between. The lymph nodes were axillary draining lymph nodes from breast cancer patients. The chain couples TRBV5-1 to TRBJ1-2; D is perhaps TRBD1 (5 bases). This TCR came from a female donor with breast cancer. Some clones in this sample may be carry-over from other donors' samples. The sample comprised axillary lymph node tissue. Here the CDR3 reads CASSFSGGGNYGYTF. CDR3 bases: TGCGCCAGCAGCTTTAGCGGGGGAGGAAACTATGGCTACACCTTC.